The entry below describes one T cell receptor beta chain. Its antigen is not identified. These data are taken from a study of cytomegalovirus exposure and HLA in healthy donors. Looking at the study overall: Of the donors genotyped, several hundred in all, less than 90% fell in the Caucasian-associated ancestry cluster. Study-wide findings and caveats: Presence/absence analyses supposed approximately even sequencing depth among donors. Reported findings show TCR beta sequences accurately forecast HLA-A and HLA-B alleles in most subjects.

This CDR3 contains 15 residues. The germline V and J ends were trimmed by 4 bases and 4 bases, with 16 bases remaining between them. In germline, CDR1 is SGHVS, CDR2 FNYEAQ. The PCR was carried out with 60 Vbeta primers and 13 Jbeta primers. In the original workflow: Among the unique TCR beta chains that a later analysis counted, about 79 million in all, 9.5 million to 12 million were shared. Generated by immunoSEQ multiplex PCR, the TCRdb table keeps only in-frame clones and is missing some. The V and J calls and clone size were taken over from that table, and D and trimming were inferred from the DNA. The sample records under 250,000 clones, approximately 85% being singletons.

The chain carries TRBV7-6 and TRBJ1-1, with a weak D call TRBD1 (5 bases). The material sequenced was PBMCs. The receptor comes from a girl aged 2 to 9 in good health and CMV-seronegative. The CDR3 nucleotides read TGTGCCAGCAGCTCGGGGGTCAAGGGTGGCACTGAAGCTTTCTTT. Translating gives CASSSGVKGGTEAFF.